Listed below are T cell receptor beta chains from one sample, sequenced in a study of control samples from healthy donors and cancer patients. Produced via immunoSEQ multiplex PCR; TCRdb's table is partial and in-frame only. The top ten hold less than 7% of the sample, which has 75,000 to 100,000 clones, just under 90% seen once. The sequenced sample consisted of blood. All receptors derive from a man in his forties or fifties in good health. Both conserved end residues are trimmed from each CDR3. The listing skips clone size in some rows; elsewhere it reads once, few, many or a size class.

>NA|TRBJ2-6|TRBV29-1
SVEGQGTKEAGANVLT
>once|TRBJ2-2|TRBV11-3
ASSSRDRGGDTGELF
>NA|TRBJ2-1|TRBV18
ATFPGGSYNEQF
>once|TRBJ2-1|TRBV5-1
ASSFNRDYNEQF
>NA|TRBJ1-4|TRBV5-1
ASSYGQAAEKLF
>NA|TRBJ2-7|TRBV25-1
ASSGQTGLGEQY
>NA|TRBJ2-7|TRBV6-5
ASSTYRGQSEQY
>NA|TRBJ1-2|TRBV5-4
ASSDGTAYGYT
>NA|TRBJ1-2|TRBV10-3
AISPGQGVLLDGYT
>NA|TRBJ2-3|TRBV6-5
ASSLRQPSTDTQY
>NA|TRBJ1-4|TRBV5-8
ASSDPGQREEKLF
>NA|TRBJ2-3|TRBV19
ASSIPGQVDTQY
>NA|TRBJ1-3|TRBV4-1
ASSQEEAISGNTIY
>NA|TRBJ1-4|TRBV5-1
ASSPYGETNEKLF
>NA|TRBJ2-1|TRBV18
ASSPKGRGGANEQF
>NA|TRBJ2-5|TRBV2
ASSERDRGRETQY
>NA|TRBJ2-3|TRBV5-6
ASSQTSGGSPDTQY